This is a list of T cell receptor beta chains from one sample in a study of cytomegalovirus exposure and HLA in healthy donors. Method: immunoSEQ multiplex PCR; TCRdb's copy keeps in-frame clones and lacks some. There are about 90,000 clones in the sample; roughly three fifths occur only once, and about 3.8% lies in the top ten. Specimen: PBMCs. Receptors originate from a young man in good health and CMV-seronegative. Each CDR3 is given with its conserved first and last residue. A D gene is named only where the DNA matches it firmly. Size tells how often a clone was seen (once, few, many) or the class of an expanded clone, and some rows leave it out.

TRBV29-1	TRBD2	TRBJ2-1	once	CSAGGLAGANEQFF	TGCAGCGCCGGAGGACTAGCGGGAGCTAATGAGCAGTTCTTC
TRBV5-4	NA	TRBJ2-5	NA	CASTLGGETQYF	TGTGCCAGCACCCTAGGTGGAGAGACCCAGTACTTC
TRBV19	TRBD1	TRBJ2-1	few	CASERTGELYNEQFF	TGTGCCAGTGAGAGGACAGGGGAACTTTACAATGAGCAGTTCTTC
TRBV19	NA	TRBJ2-3	few	CASSRGRGSSDTQYF	TGTGCCAGTAGTAGAGGCAGGGGCTCATCAGATACGCAGTATTTT
TRBV6-1	NA	TRBJ1-5	NA	CASSESPQPQHF	TGTGCCAGCAGTGAATCTCCTCAGCCCCAGCATTTT
TRBV5-4	NA	TRBJ2-2	NA	CASSLEGGGELFF	TGTGCCAGCAGCTTAGAGGGAGGCGGGGAGCTGTTTTTT
TRBV5-1	NA	TRBJ2-7	NA	CASSLVPGQYEQYF	TGCGCCAGCAGCTTAGTACCAGGACAGTACGAGCAGTACTTC
TRBV7-3	NA	TRBJ1-1	NA	CASSTQTGTEAFF	TGTGCCAGCAGCACCCAGACGGGGACTGAAGCTTTCTTT
TRBV29-1	NA	TRBJ2-5	NA	CSVEDYGETQYF	TGCAGCGTTGAAGATTACGGAGAGACCCAGTACTTC
TRBV25-1	NA	TRBJ2-3	NA	CASSEDRGATDTQYF	TGTGCCAGCAGTGAGGACAGAGGAGCCACAGATACGCAGTATTTT
TRBV30	TRBD1	TRBJ1-5	once	CAWRITGGAGQPQHF	TGTGCCTGGAGGATAACAGGGGGCGCAGGTCAGCCCCAGCATTTT
TRBV7-9	NA	TRBJ1-5	NA	CASSLGVSGGNQPQHF	TGTGCCAGCAGCTTAGGAGTTTCCGGGGGCAATCAGCCCCAGCATTTT
TRBV5-1	NA	TRBJ2-7	NA	CASSLEAGANAYEQYF	TGCGCCAGCAGCTTGGAGGCGGGGGCCAATGCCTACGAGCAGTACTTC